Sequencing of this T cell receptor (beta chain) was carried out in a study of cytomegalovirus exposure and HLA in healthy donors (TCRdb year 2017). About the full investigation: An earlier analysis of more than 550 of the donors reported 276 Gb of sequence data and around 110 million unique TCR beta sequences obtained from around 190 million T cells. Approximately 310 gigabases of sequencing data and around 87 million unique TCR sequences were included in an early release covering 550 to 650 HLA-typed donors. Of the roughly 400 genotyped donors, 70% to 90% were placed in the genetic ancestry cluster associated with self-reported Caucasian donors. The study aimed to test whether signatures of past pathogen exposure could be identified by cataloging public T cell receptors. The study used immunosequencing to profile the T cell repertoires of 600 to 850 subjects and linked those repertoires to cytomegalovirus serostatus. Besides the first cohort of 666 subjects, a separate validation cohort made up of roughly 120 different subjects was used. The study combined high-throughput TCR immunosequencing, statistical association of individual TCRs with disease status, and machine learning to predict cytomegalovirus infection status. A later analysis re-analyzed previously published TCR beta repertoires from 666 donors and added high-resolution HLA genotyping to study TCR occurrence patterns. Rather than using new phenotypic data, the later analysis identified candidate immune exposures from TCR beta sequences and from how often those sequences occurred across donors. In an earlier analysis of 550 to 700 of the donors, high-throughput TCR beta sequencing was used to judge whether each TCR beta V gene segment behaved as functional or pseudogenic. Donor age, sex, ethnicity and CMV serostatus were compiled alongside the repertoire data. A later genetic analysis took genome-wide SNP genotypes for about 55% of the 666 donors and used that subset as a discovery cohort. All discovery cohort repertoires had been generated using a single sequencing platform. HLA typing included class I and class II loci at four-digit resolution. Typing coverage differed by locus: A, B, C, DRB1 and DQB1 were typed in about 629-640 donors, DQA1 in approximately 520, DPA1 in 600 to 610, and DPB1 in 450 to 490. Roughly five DR-DQ haplotypes were handled as single units for association and clustering because linkage in the cohort was strong. Among some 400 genotyped donors of the cohort, an average of around 240,000 unique TCR beta nucleotide sequences was sequenced per donor, of which 15% to 20% were non-productive. Paper-wide results and their limitations: Assigning TCR associations to individual alleles was difficult when HLA alleles, especially DR and DQ, strongly co-occurred. Because counts were too low, seventeen rarely observed V segments, including chromosome 9 orphons, were excluded from the earlier analysis of around 590 of the donors. A later genetic analysis associated a missense DCLRE1C variant with V-gene and J-gene trimming of TCR beta chains, and an independent cohort replicated the association. In vitro tests confirmed that a few of the cytomegalovirus-associated TCR beta chains recognize cytomegalovirus antigens. This cohort had only TCR beta chains sequenced, and the lack of alpha or paired-chain data limited which features could be detected. The classifier was reported to diagnose cytomegalovirus status with high specificity and sensitivity in both the original and validation cohorts. A later analysis found that most CMV-associated TCR beta chains appeared HLA-restricted, with HLA associations seemingly driven largely by CMV exposure. In a later analysis, TCR association rates were found to vary across HLA loci, with the most associated TCRs seen for DRB1 alleles and the fewest for HLA-C alleles. An earlier analysis of approximately 600 of the donors showed that most TCR beta V segments appeared in productive rearrangements either about 87% or about 30% of the time, which broadly matched IMGT annotations. A further reported finding was that TCR beta sequences accurately predicted the HLA-A and HLA-B alleles for most subjects in the first cohort. In a later genetic analysis, fewer N-insertions in productive TCRs were reported among donors in an Asian-associated ancestry cluster than the roughly 640-donor mean. Linkage disequilibrium might explain the correlated functional status among segregating V segments, but an unknown experimental factor could not be ruled out. The sequencing pipeline was judged likely to have produced a cluster of highly shared sequence variants as a technical artifact. CMV serostatus was the only immune exposure information available for the cohort. In a later analysis, HLA-associated TCR beta chains showed more clonal expansion and lower generation probabilities than non-associated chains that were equally common. While some public TCRs were present in many individuals, most TCR sequences turned up only very rarely across donors. Some IMGT-functional V segments, including TRBV6-2 and TRBV6-3, could not be told apart with the 87-base-pair reads, so those segments were excluded. It was suggested by the authors that the approach could potentially be generalized to other disease states and immunological phenotypes. HLA typing was unavailable for some donors at each locus, so association tests used only the typed subset. In a later analysis, several top co-occurrence clusters were reported to appear linked to parvovirus B19, influenza, CMV and Epstein-Barr virus. In a later analysis, around 17,000 TCR beta sequences were associated with specific HLA alleles at a false discovery rate of 0.05. The study listed approximately 160 TCR beta chains as associated with cytomegalovirus. Presence/absence analyses assumed roughly uniform sequencing depth across donors, an assumption that may not hold.

The library came from the immunoSEQ multiplex PCR assay. A mixture of 60 forward primers for TCR Vbeta segments and 13 reverse primers for TCR Jbeta segments was used in the multiplex PCR. The CDR3 region of rearranged TCR beta genes was amplified from genomic DNA by a multiplex PCR assay. Amplified TCR beta libraries were sequenced as 87-base-pair reads on the Illumina HiSeq System. Processing in the source paper ran as follows. A later analysis tallied approximately 87 million unique TCR beta chains across the 666 repertoires, and about 12 million of those chains were shared by two or more donors. A nearest-neighbor algorithm error-corrected the raw reads and collapsed the reads into unique sequences, merging closely related sequences to remove PCR and sequencing errors. To assign V, D and J gene segments, CDR3 sequences were aligned to IMGT reference sequences. For a sequence to be retained, at least a six-nucleotide match to both a V gene segment and a J gene segment was required. A rearrangement was called productive if the CDR3 had no stop codons and remained in frame with V and J, and every other rearrangement was called non-productive. CDR3 was defined by IMGT convention, running from the second conserved V-encoded cysteine to the conserved J-encoded phenylalanine. In an earlier analysis of just under 600 of the donors, sequences lacking an unambiguous match to a single V gene segment were excluded. An earlier analysis of 587 of the donors classified V segments as functional when productive rearrangements were above 56.7% and as segregating when the standard deviation between donors was above 5%. A statistical classification framework was built for diagnosing cytomegalovirus status from the catalog of TCR beta chain sequences. V and J gene assignment, in a later analysis, came from comparing TCR nucleotide sequences with IMGT/GENE-DB human TR gene sequences. A later analysis assigned CDR3 sequences and most-parsimonious VDJ recombination scenarios with the TCRdist pipeline. In a later analysis, every TCR beta chain was defined by the combination of its CDR3 amino acid sequence and its V-gene family, and reads without a unique V-gene family were dropped. As a way to deal with suspected cross-contamination and a sequencing artifact, a later analysis dropped hundreds of nucleotide sequences that were highly shared and had low generation probability. A later analysis calculated a clonal expansion index for each public chain from normalized within-repertoire ranks of inferred template counts. A later analysis computed generation probabilities with a VDJ recombination model fitted to out-of-frame rearrangements, and checked the results against IGoR. In a later analysis, TCR-TCR, TCR-HLA and TCR-CMV co-occurrence was scored with hypergeometric tests, and a repertoire-size bias correction was applied to TCR pairs. In a later analysis, false discovery rates were estimated by permuting HLA or CMV assignments 20 times. In a later analysis, co-occurring TCRs were grouped with DBSCAN, and TCRdist sequence similarity was added when clustering was performed within HLA-allele-positive subsets. Co-occurrence clustering excluded repertoires with fewer than 30,000 or more than 120,000 public chains, plus five with anomalous nucleotide sharing. This immuneACCESS table, as held by TCRdb, lists in-frame sequences with V and J called but not all clones. Of the missing ones, under half trace to an unresolved V gene in checked studies; the others have no known cause. The DNA was the basis for D and trimming; V, J and clone size are from that table. Counted in this sample were 130,000 or so clones; 6.5% to 9.5% of them appeared once. Less than 7% of the sample belongs to the ten largest clones.

CDR3 length: 16 amino acids, cysteine to phenylalanine. Left in the record is the CDR3 DNA by itself, 48 bases read in frame from the first base. CDR1 MNHEY and CDR2 SVGAGI are derived from the germline V gene. V lost 4 bases and J lost 0 bases, and the count of bases not matched to a germline gene is 7. The cohort was made up of under 800 healthy bone marrow donors. All cohort members were sampled while nominally healthy, although unrecorded immune exposures were likely present. The donor tested CMV seronegative, placing the donor among the 350 or so seronegative members of the cohort. Every donor gave a peripheral blood sample, and the peripheral blood mononuclear cells from that sample were used for TCR beta sequencing. The Qiagen DNeasy Blood Extraction Kit was used to extract genomic DNA from the blood cell samples. This clone was seen more than once but under ten times. There is no known antigen for this receptor. Base qualities are not recorded, but no much larger clone differs from it by a single base.

The chain uses TRBV6-5 and TRBJ1-2; 8 central bases correspond to TRBD1. This TCR came from a man in his forties or fifties in good health and CMV-seronegative. Sequencing used PBMCs. The DNA sequence reads TGTGCCAGCAGTTTTAGCTGGACAGGGACTAACTATGGCTACACCTTC. The encoded protein is CASSFSWTGTNYGYTF.